The clone carrying this TCR beta chain was picked up many times. Antigen: not known. The library was built from around 400 ng RNA with molecular barcoded adaptors for alpha/delta and beta/gamma chains. Via MiXCR, TCRdb re-called the reads, giving one row per CDR3 protein. The table has 85,000 to 100,000 distinct CDR3 sequences, roughly 21% seen once. This record belongs to a study of read filtering for tumor transcriptome and immune sequencing. Study-wide results and caveats: In IR-seq, single-read clonotypes were roughly 80% of clonotypes but approximately 3.5% of reads.

The CDR3 has 13 residues. Trimming stripped 5 bases from V and 6 bases from J, with 14 bases between. Per the germline V gene, CDR1 is SEHNR and CDR2 is FQNEAQ (reference sequence). This clonotype was sampled from a donor over 35 with multiple myeloma. Sequences were obtained from a population of CD138-negative cells sorted from bone marrow. V and J are TRBV7-9 and TRBJ2-7; D not resolved. This chain's CDR3 is CASSPPIVSEQYF. The CDR3, as DNA: TGTGCCAGCAGCCCGCCGATCGTGAGCGAGCAGTACTTC.